The 31 T cell receptor beta chains below were found in one sample sequenced in a study of CD8+ T cells in alopecia areata. Treatment denoted: oral pan-JAK inhibitor, 5-10 mg twice daily. Isolated RNA was reverse transcribed into cDNA used as the sequencing template. Sequencing used immunoSEQ multiplex PCR; TCRdb keeps in-frame clones, though not all of them. The sample includes a few hundred thousand clones, approximately 67% of them seen just once. Specimen: CD4+ T cells sorted from blood, collected at week 44, from a patient treated with tofacitinib. The receptors were sampled from a human donor with alopecia areata.

V gene TRBV5-1 combines with J gene TRBJ2-7; D might be TRBD1 or TRBD2, each matching 6 bases. Trimming stripped 0 bases from V and 4 bases from J, with 14 bases between. CDR1 is SGHRS and CDR2 is YFSETQ in the germline V gene. There are 15 residues in the CDR3. For the CDR3, the DNA is TGCGCCAGCAGCTTGGCCGGAGGGGGTCCTTACGAGCAGTACTTC. It codes for CASSLAGGGPYEQYF.

Sample share makes this clone medium-sized. The CDR3 reads CASSLVGGGQSSYEQYF. In DNA, the CDR3 is TGTGCCAGCAGCTTAGTAGGTGGGGGGCAGAGCTCCTACGAGCAGTACTTC. The chain has TRBV7-2 and TRBJ2-7, with D perhaps given as TRBD1 or TRBD2 (6 bases each). The germline V gene has CDR1 SGHTA and CDR2 FQGNSA. This CDR3 has 17 amino acids. Trimming took 1 base from V and 0 from J, leaving 16 bases between them.

The chain recombines TRBV30 with TRBJ1-1, with TRBD1 matching over 8 bases. Germline V gene lookup returns CDR1 GTSNPN and CDR2 SVGIG (reference sequence). The ends lost 2 bases at V and 1 base at J; junction bases unmatched: 6. CDR3 length: 15 residues. The CDR3, as DNA: TGTGCCTGGAGTCCCCGGGACAGGAAGAACACTGAAGCTTTCTTT. Protein product: CAWSPRDRKNTEAFF.

This clone has only a few counts. V usage is TRBV5-1 and J usage is TRBJ2-2, with unresolved D. This CDR3 region has 15 residues. The V and J ends lost 5 bases and 5 bases respectively, with 16 bases between them. Germline V gene data show CDR1 as SGHRS and CDR2 as YFSETQ. The CDR3 region has the DNA TGCGCCAGCAGTTCGTTAGGTGACCCGACCGGGGAGCTGTTTTTT. Amino acids: CASSSLGDPTGELFF.

J is TRBJ2-5 and V is TRBV15; D gene ambiguous. The CDR3 has 14 residues. V was cut by 0 bases and J by 9 bases, with 14 bases left in between. The germline CDR1 and CDR2 sequences are LNHNV and YYDKDF (reference sequence). The CDR3 spells CATSRDSKNGAQYF. The CDR3 DNA reads as TGTGCCACCAGCAGAGACTCGAAGAACGGAGCCCAGTACTTC.

The table lists this clone with a count of one. This sequence joins TRBV28 and TRBJ2-5; D unresolved. The germline V and J ends were trimmed by 7 bases and 5 bases, with 8 bases remaining between them. There are 11 residues in the CDR3. Per germline, CDR1 MDHEN and CDR2 SYDVKM. The CDR3 is CASTMAETQYF. DNA of the CDR3: TGTGCCAGCACTATGGCGGAGACCCAGTACTTC.

This clone was found once. The chain couples TRBV29-1 to TRBJ2-1; 7 nucleotides line up with TRBD2. In germline, CDR1 is SQVTM, CDR2 ANQGSEA. With 0 bases clipped from V and 0 bases from J, the junction kept 8 bases outside the gene matches. The CDR3 is 17 amino acids. CDR3 residues: CSVEDHQRGVSYNEQFF. Here the CDR3 DNA reads TGCAGCGTTGAAGATCATCAGCGGGGAGTCTCCTACAATGAGCAGTTCTTC.

This chain links TRBV11-2 with TRBJ2-7; maybe TRBD1 (6 bases). Trimming took 1 base from V and 0 from J, leaving 13 bases between them. The CDR3 runs to 16 residues. The germline V gene has CDR1 SGHAT and CDR2 FQNNGV. The CDR3: CASSLGGRGSSYEQYF. Written as DNA, the CDR3 is TGTGCCAGCAGCTTAGGTGGAAGGGGGTCCTCCTACGAGCAGTACTTC.

The genes are TRBV30 and TRBJ1-6, with a tentative D call TRBD1 (5 bases). The V gene lost 0 bases and the J gene lost 9 bases, with 15 bases spanning the gap. Germline V gene lookup returns CDR1 GTSNPN and CDR2 SVGIG (reference sequence). The CDR3 spans 15 residues. The CDR3 bases are TGTGCCTGGAGTGTACAGGTGACGGGCGGTTCACCCCTCCACTTT. Its translation: CAWSVQVTGGSPLHF. Supplemented by reference TRBV30 and TRBJ1-6, the full variable domain reads SQTIHQWPATLVQPVGSPLSLECTVEGTSNPNLYWYRQAAGRGLQLLFYSVGIGQISSEVPQNLSASRPQDRQFILSSKKLLLSDSGFYLCAWSVQVTGGSPLHFGNGTRLTVT.

This clone was counted a few times. The J gene is TRBJ1-2, the V gene TRBV6-1; D unclear. From germline, CDR1 is MNHNS and CDR2 SASEGT. This CDR3 contains 14 residues. With 0 bases removed from V and 4 bases from J, the gap between germline ends came to 9 bases. As DNA, the CDR3 is TGTGCCAGCAGTGAAGCGTGGGGTACCTATGGCTACACCTTC. Translating it yields CASSEAWGTYGYTF.

This clone was seen a handful of times. Other DNA variants within this sample encode the same CDR3. The V gene is TRBV30, the J gene TRBJ1-2; 8 nucleotides agree with TRBD1. The CDR3 is 13 residues long. Trimming at V came to 1 base and at J to 4 bases, leaving 2 bases not matched to a gene. From germline, CDR1 is GTSNPN and CDR2 SVGIG (reference sequence). This chain's CDR3 is CAWSADRGYGYTF. The CDR3 coding sequence is TGTGCCTGGAGTGCCGACAGGGGCTATGGCTACACCTTC.

The V gene is TRBV25-1, the J gene TRBJ1-1; 8 nucleotides match TRBD1. V was clipped by 8 bases and J by 4 bases; unmatched bases: 6. The V gene's germline CDR1 is MGHDK and CDR2 SYGVNS. CDR3 length: 13 amino acids. The CDR3 sequence is CASAQTGATEAFF. For the CDR3, the DNA is TGTGCCAGCGCCCAGACAGGGGCCACTGAAGCTTTCTTT.

This chain joins TRBV6-5 and TRBJ1-1; no definite D call. V shed 0 bases and J shed 1 base, with 12 bases lying between them. CDR3 length equals 16 residues. Germline CDR1 reads MNHEY; CDR2 reads SVGAGI. The CDR3 region has the DNA TGTGCCAGCAGTTACTCGGGTGGGATTGGGAACACTGAAGCTTTCTTT. Its translation is CASSYSGGIGNTEAFF.

This chain uses TRBV29-1 with TRBJ2-5, with D possibly TRBD1 on 5 matching bases. This CDR3 has 13 amino acids. The V end lost 3 bases, the J end lost 2 bases, and 10 bases lay between the germline ends. Germline lookup yields CDR1 SQVTM and CDR2 ANQGSEA. In nucleotides, the CDR3 is TGCAGCGTTGAGAAGGGGCCGCAAGAGACCCAGTACTTC. It is translated as CSVEKGPQETQYF.

V is TRBV9 and J is TRBJ1-1; 8 nucleotides agree with TRBD1. V lost 0 bases, J lost 9 bases, and 7 bases stayed unmatched. Germline V gene sequence: CDR1 SGDLS, CDR2 YYNGEE. The CDR3 covers 14 residues. This CDR3 is CASSVATGGYQAFF. CDR3 sequence (DNA): TGTGCCAGCAGCGTAGCCACAGGGGGGTACCAAGCTTTCTTT.

The table lists this clone with a few counts. The chain recombines TRBV11-2 with TRBJ2-2, with D perhaps being TRBD1 or TRBD2 (5 bases each). The CDR3 extends over 16 amino acids. Germline values: CDR1 SGHAT, CDR2 FQNNGV. V gave up 5 bases and J gave up 2 bases, with 15 bases separating them. CDR3: CASSNPHGGNTGELFF. The CDR3 nucleotides read TGTGCCAGCAGCAACCCCCATGGGGGAAACACCGGGGAGCTGTTTTTT.

The chain uses TRBV29-1 and TRBJ2-2; either TRBD1 or TRBD2 may fit D (5 bases each). Germline CDR1 is SQVTM and CDR2 is ANQGSEA. The CDR3 is made up of 14 amino acids. Trimming cost V 7 bases and J 1 base, with 13 bases left between them. The CDR3, as DNA: TGCAGCGGGTCCTGGGGACGGAACACCGGGGAGCTGTTTTTT. It yields the protein CSGSWGRNTGELFF.

V and J are TRBV6-6 and TRBJ1-4, with a tentative D call TRBD1 (6 bases). CDR1 and CDR2 from the germline V gene are MNHNY and SVGAGI (reference sequence). The V gene lost 6 bases and the J gene lost 6 bases, with 14 bases spanning the gap. CDR3 length: 14 residues. The CDR3 sequence is CASSPHRDHEKLFF. The CDR3 DNA follows: TGTGCCAGCAGCCCACACAGGGATCATGAAAAACTGTTTTTT.

V usage is TRBV7-2 and J usage is TRBJ1-2; no clear D gene. The CDR3 runs to 12 residues. In germline, CDR1 is SGHTA, CDR2 FQGNSA. The V end was cut by 5 bases, the J end by 8 bases, with 12 bases between. The CDR3 is CASSPIRSGYTF. CDR3 nucleotide sequence: TGTGCCAGCAGCCCCATCAGGAGCGGCTACACCTTC.

The rearrangement joins TRBV30 to TRBJ2-3, with TRBD2 identical over 8 bases. There are 15 residues in the CDR3. The germline V gene has CDR1 GTSNPN and CDR2 SVGIG (reference sequence). The J segment lost 7 bases and the V segment lost 3 bases, leaving 12 bases of the junction unmatched. CDR3 protein: CAWRRSSGGVNTQYF. The CDR3 DNA sequence: TGTGCCTGGAGGCGCTCGAGCGGGGGAGTAAATACGCAGTATTTT.

The chain uses TRBV18 and TRBJ2-7; D unresolved. The CDR3 has 12 amino acids. The germline gives CDR1 KGHSH, CDR2 LQKENI. V lost 2 bases to trimming and J lost 4 bases, with 6 bases between them. The CDR3 reads CASSPESYEQYF. The DNA of the CDR3 is TGTGCCAGCTCACCAGAGTCATACGAGCAGTACTTC.

The rearrangement joins TRBV29-1 to TRBJ2-7; D may be TRBD2 (6 bases). With 4 bases removed from V and 7 bases from J, the gap between germline ends came to 20 bases. The CDR3 runs to 14 residues. The V gene's germline CDR1 is SQVTM and CDR2 ANQGSEA. DNA of the CDR3: TGCAGCGTTGTGTACGGGCATCGGCGGGGTGAGCAGTACTTC. Translating it yields CSVVYGHRRGEQYF.

This clone was recorded a few times. The V gene is TRBV19, the J gene TRBJ2-7; D perhaps matches TRBD1 (6 bases). Per germline, CDR1 LNHDA and CDR2 SQIVND (reference sequence). This CDR3 comprises 13 residues. Trimming pared 3 bases from V and 6 bases from J, leaving 12 bases between. CDR3 nucleotides: TGTGCCAGTAGTATGGATTCGGACAGCGAGCAGTACTTC. Residues: CASSMDSDSEQYF.

This clone was seen a few times. The V call is TRBV15, the J call TRBJ1-1, with D hard to call. This CDR3 comprises 11 residues. Trimming took 5 bases from V and 7 from J, leaving 8 bases between them. CDR1 and CDR2 (germline): LNHNV, YYDKDF (reference sequence). Written as DNA, the CDR3 is TGTGCCACCAGCTACCTGGGTGAAGCTTTCTTT. Protein sequence: CATSYLGEAFF.

The rearrangement links TRBV19 to TRBJ2-7; tentative D call: TRBD1 (6 bases). This CDR3 spans 13 amino acids. Germline V CDR1 and CDR2: LNHDA, SQIVND (reference sequence). The V gene lost 5 bases and the J gene lost 3 bases, with 11 bases spanning the gap. In DNA, the CDR3 is TGTGCCAGTAGTCGGGACATTAACTACGAGCAGTACTTC. Residues: CASSRDINYEQYF.

A few counts support this clone. The chain is built from TRBV10-3 and TRBJ2-3, with TRBD1 as a possible D gene (7 bases). V lost 7 bases to trimming and J lost 4 bases, with 18 bases between them. CDR3 length equals 15 residues. Germline V gene lookup returns CDR1 ENHRY and CDR2 SYGVKD. CDR3 coding DNA: TGTGCCATCACCCTCGGTGACAGGGAGGCAGATACGCAGTATTTT. It codes for CAITLGDREADTQYF.

The rearrangement links TRBV4-3 to TRBJ2-7; tentatively, D is TRBD1 or TRBD2 (6 bases each). The germline CDR1 and CDR2 sequences are LGHNA and YSLEER. This CDR3 has 15 residues. V gave up 4 bases and J gave up 3 bases, with 16 bases separating them. CDR3 in DNA: TGCGCCAGCAGCCTGGGGGCAGCGGGTATCTACGAGCAGTACTTC. Its protein is CASSLGAAGIYEQYF.

The rearrangement uses TRBV6-5 and TRBJ2-1; 7 bases agree with TRBD1. CDR1 and CDR2 from the germline V gene are MNHEY and SVGAGI. With V trimmed by 6 bases and J by 10 bases, 3 bases remained unmatched. This CDR3 region has 11 residues. CDR3 loop: CASSQGGEQFF. The CDR3 region has the DNA TGTGCCAGCAGCCAAGGGGGCGAGCAGTTCTTC.

This rearrangement joins TRBV5-1 to TRBJ2-1, with 7 positions matching TRBD1. V was pared by 2 bases and J by 8 bases, with 10 bases of the junction left unmatched. Germline-derived CDR1 and CDR2 are SGHRS and YFSETQ. The CDR3 spans 15 residues. CDR3 region: CASSFRGQNIDEQFF. CDR3 bases: TGCGCCAGCAGCTTTAGGGGGCAGAATATCGATGAGCAGTTCTTC.

This clone was detected a few times. The CDR3 nucleotides read TGTGCCAGCAGCCAAGAGGGACAGGGGAATTCACCCCTCCACTTT. Its translation: CASSQEGQGNSPLHF. V gene TRBV4-2 combines with J gene TRBJ1-6; 10 nucleotides align to TRBD1. CDR3 size: 15 residues. With 0 bases clipped from V and 7 bases from J, the junction kept 0 bases outside the gene matches. Germline V gene lookup returns CDR1 LGHNA and CDR2 YNFKEQ.

This clone was seen a few times. The chain combines TRBV20-1 with TRBJ1-4; D is ambiguous. The CDR3 has 11 amino acids. Germline-derived CDR1 and CDR2 are DFQATT and SNEGSKA (reference sequence). Trimming stripped 4 bases from V and 7 bases from J, with 7 bases between. CDR3 coding DNA: TGCAGTGCTACGGTGGGTGAAAAACTGTTTTTT. Its protein product is CSATVGEKLFF.